This record looks at one T cell receptor (beta chain) sequence and its context. Its antigen is undetermined. The sample is drawn from a study of OX40 agonist ivuxolimab in advanced cancers. Study in general: Partial responses occurred in Three dose-escalation patients, one with hepatocellular carcinoma and two with cutaneous melanoma.

Sequencing used immunoSEQ multiplex PCR; TCRdb keeps in-frame clones, though not all of them. The repertoire holds 80,000 or so clones, with roughly four fifths as singletons. Trimming cost V 1 base and J 4 bases, with 9 bases left between them. Germline CDR1 SGHNT, CDR2 YENEEA. This CDR3 is built from 14 residues. Whole-study findings and limits: On average, CD8+ T cells had more expanded clones than CD4+. It was also the case that some nonresponders had low normalized T-cell clonal expansion.

This chain links TRBV11-3 with TRBJ2-3, with D unresolved. The sequencing here drew on CD4+ or CD8+ T cells sorted from blood, taken in a trial of the OX40 agonist ivuxolimab. The TCR originated in an adult with an advanced solid tumor such as melanoma, head and neck, liver or kidney cancer. The CDR3 reads CASSLVASADTQYF. DNA of the CDR3: TGTGCCAGCAGCTTAGTGGCGTCGGCAGATACGCAGTATTTT.